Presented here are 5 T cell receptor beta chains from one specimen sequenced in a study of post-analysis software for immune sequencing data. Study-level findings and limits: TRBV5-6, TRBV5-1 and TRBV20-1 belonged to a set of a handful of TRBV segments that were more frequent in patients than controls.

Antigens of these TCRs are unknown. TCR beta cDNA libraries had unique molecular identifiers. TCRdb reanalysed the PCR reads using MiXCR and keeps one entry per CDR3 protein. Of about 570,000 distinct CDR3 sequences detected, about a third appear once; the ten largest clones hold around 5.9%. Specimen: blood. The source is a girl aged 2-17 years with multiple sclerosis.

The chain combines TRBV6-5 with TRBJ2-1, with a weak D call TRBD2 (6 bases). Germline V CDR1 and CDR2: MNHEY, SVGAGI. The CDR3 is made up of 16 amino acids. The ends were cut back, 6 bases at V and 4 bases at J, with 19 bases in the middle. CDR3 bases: TGTGCCAGCAGCCACCCCGGGACTGATAAATACAATGAGCAGTTCTTC. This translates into CASSHPGTDKYNEQFF.

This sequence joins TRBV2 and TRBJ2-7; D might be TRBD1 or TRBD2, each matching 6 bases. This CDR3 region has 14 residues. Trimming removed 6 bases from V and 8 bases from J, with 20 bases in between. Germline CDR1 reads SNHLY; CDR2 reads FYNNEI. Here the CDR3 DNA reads TGTGCCAGCAGCCCACAGGGAGGAGTGGAGAAGCAGTACTTC. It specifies CASSPQGGVEKQYF. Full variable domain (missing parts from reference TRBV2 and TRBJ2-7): EPEVTQTPSHQVTQMGQEVILRCVPISNHLYFYWYRQILGQKVEFLVSFYNNEISEKSEIFDDQFSVERPDGSNFTLKIRSTKLEDSAMYFCASSPQGGVEKQYFGPGTRLTVT.

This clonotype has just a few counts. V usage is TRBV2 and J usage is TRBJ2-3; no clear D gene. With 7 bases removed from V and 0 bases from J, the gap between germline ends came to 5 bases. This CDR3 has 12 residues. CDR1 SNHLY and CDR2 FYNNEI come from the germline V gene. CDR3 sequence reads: CASTYSTDTQYF. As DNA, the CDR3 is TGTGCCAGCACCTATAGCACAGATACGCAGTATTTT.

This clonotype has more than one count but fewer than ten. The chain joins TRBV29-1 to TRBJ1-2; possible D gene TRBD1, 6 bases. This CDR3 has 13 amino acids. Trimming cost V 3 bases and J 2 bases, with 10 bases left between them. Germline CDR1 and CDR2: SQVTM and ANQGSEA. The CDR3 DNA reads TGCAGCGTTGAGGGGGGCGAGAACTATGGCTACACCTTC. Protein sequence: CSVEGGENYGYTF.

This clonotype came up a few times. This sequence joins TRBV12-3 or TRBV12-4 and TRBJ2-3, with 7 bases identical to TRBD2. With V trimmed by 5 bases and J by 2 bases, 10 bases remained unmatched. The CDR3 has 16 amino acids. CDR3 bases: TGTGCCAGCAGTCGTCCCGGGACTAAACTCACAGATACGCAGTATTTT. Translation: CASSRPGTKLTDTQYF.